This T cell receptor beta chain is drawn from a study of regulatory T cells in long-lasting Graves disease. Study-level background: Less than 3 months of antithyroid drugs had been taken by newly diagnosed Graves' patients.

This clonotype was seen many times. TCR beta libraries were built with iRepertoire HTBI primers and Arm-PCR of CDR3 regions. MiXCR, run by TCRdb on the multiplex PCR reads, gives a single entry per CDR3 protein. The sample holds 250,000 to 400,000 distinct CDR3 sequences, about 18% seen once. Time point specified: newly diagnosed GD, antithyroid drugs for less than 3 months. RNA isolated from PBMCs was used to make the TCR library. The receptor comes from a female donor with Graves disease. The sample consisted of peripheral blood mononuclear cells (PBMCs), taken at new diagnosis, from a patient treated with antithyroid drugs.

CDR3 nucleotide sequence: TGTGCCAGCAGCCTCTGGACCGATTTTGGCAATGAGCAGTTCTTC. Translation gives CASSLWTDFGNEQFF. The genes are TRBV14 and TRBJ2-5; D gene unclear. The DNA end is more similar to TRBJ2-1, so the J call may be wrong. CDR1 is SGHDN, CDR2 FVKESK, per germline. The CDR3 spans 15 residues.